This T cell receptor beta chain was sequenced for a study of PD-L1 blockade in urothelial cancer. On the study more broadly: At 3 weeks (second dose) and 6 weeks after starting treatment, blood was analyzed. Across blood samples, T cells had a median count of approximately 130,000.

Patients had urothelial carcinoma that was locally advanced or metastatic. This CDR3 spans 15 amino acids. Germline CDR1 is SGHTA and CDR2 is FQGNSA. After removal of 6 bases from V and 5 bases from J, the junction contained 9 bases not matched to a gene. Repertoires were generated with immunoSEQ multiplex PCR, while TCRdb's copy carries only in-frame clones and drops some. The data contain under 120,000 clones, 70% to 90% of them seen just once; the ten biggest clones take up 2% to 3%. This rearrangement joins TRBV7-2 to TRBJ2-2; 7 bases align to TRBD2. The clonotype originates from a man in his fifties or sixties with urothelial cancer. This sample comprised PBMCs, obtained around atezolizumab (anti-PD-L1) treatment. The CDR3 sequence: CASSRSSGRTGELFF. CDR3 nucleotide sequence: TGTGCCAGCAGTCGTTCTAGCGGTAGGACCGGGGAGCTGTTTTTT.